The 30 T cell receptor beta chains below all came from one sample that was sequenced in a study of blood T cells in healthy people across ages. Alongside a J-beta primer mix, a sample-barcoded 5' primer served in a second PCR lasting about 7 to 12 cycles. TCRdb called the 5' RACE reads again in MiXCR, with one record for every CDR3 protein. Among about 1.4 million distinct CDR3 sequences, approximately 59% were seen once, and the ten largest hold 5% to 7%. The source material was blood. These receptors originate from a young man in good health.

This sequence joins TRBV20-1 and TRBJ2-1; perhaps TRBD2 as D (6 bases). V was pared by 3 bases and J by 6 bases, with 12 bases between. CDR3 length equals 13 residues. The germline V gene has CDR1 DFQATT and CDR2 SNEGSKA (reference sequence). DNA for the CDR3: TGCAGTGCTAGTCCGGGAGTTCGCAATGAGCAGTTCTTC. This sequence encodes CSASPGVRNEQFF.

Regarding this clonotype: Its ends do not fully match the called genes, so a read error is possible. This chain links TRBV20-1 with TRBJ2-5; either TRBD1 or TRBD2 may fit D (6 bases each). CDR3 length: 16 residues. The germline gives CDR1 DFQATT, CDR2 SNEGSKA (reference sequence). CDR3 coding DNA: TGCAGTGCTAGAGAGGTTGTAGCCGGGGGCCAAGAGGCCCAGTACTTC. Its protein product is CSAREVVAGGQEAQYF.

V gene TRBV6-6 combines with J gene TRBJ1-4; no clear D gene. V lost 5 bases and J 3 bases, leaving 10 bases between the germline ends. Germline V gene lookup returns CDR1 MNHNY and CDR2 SVGAGI (reference sequence). The CDR3 runs to 14 residues. CDR3 loop: CASSNFRANEKLFF. Here the CDR3 DNA reads TGTGCCAGCAGTAACTTTCGGGCTAATGAAAAACTGTTTTTT.

This clonotype was observed a few times. CDR3 DNA sequence: TGTGCCAGCAGCCCCGGCTTCAGTTCCGGGCAGTACTTC. Translation gives CASSPGFSSGQYF. J is TRBJ2-7 and V is TRBV11-2, with D hard to call. CDR1 and CDR2 from the germline V gene are SGHAT and FQNNGV. This CDR3 is 13 amino acids long. Deletions cut 5 bases from V and 9 bases from J, with 17 bases between.

CDR3 loop: CASRKGLGGGPYNEQFF. As DNA, the CDR3 is TGTGCCAGCAGAAAGGGACTAGGAGGGGGTCCCTACAATGAGCAGTTCTTC. The genes are TRBV7-9 and TRBJ2-1; 8 bases agree with TRBD2. This CDR3 contains 17 residues. Per the germline V gene, CDR1 is SEHNR and CDR2 is FQNEAQ (reference sequence). J was trimmed by 2 bases and V by 6 bases; bases with no gene match: 12. Together with reference TRBV7-9 and TRBJ2-1, the CDR3 gives the full variable domain: DTGVSQNPRHKITKRGQNVTFRCDPISEHNRLYWYRQTLGQGPEFLTYFQNEAQLEKSRLLSDRFSAERPKGSFSTLEIQRTEQGDSAMYLCASRKGLGGGPYNEQFFGPGTRLTVL.

This sequence joins TRBV29-1 and TRBJ2-1, with 7 bases matching TRBD2. Near its end, the DNA agrees better with TRBJ2-7, so the J call may be wrong. CDR1 and CDR2 from the germline V gene are SQVTM and ANQGSEA. The CDR3 is 14 amino acids. The CDR3 loop is CSFWQRGPHNEQYF. The CDR3 DNA follows: TGCAGCTTCTGGCAGCGGGGCCCCCACAATGAGCAGTACTTC.

The V gene is TRBV14, the J gene TRBJ2-4; maybe TRBD2 (5 bases). The CDR3 covers 11 residues. V lost 1 base to trimming and J lost 13 bases, with 8 bases between them. CDR1 and CDR2 (germline): SGHDN, FVKESK. In DNA, the CDR3 is TGTGCCAGCAGCCAAGTAAGGGAGCAGTACTTC. It specifies CASSQVREQYF. Full variable domain (remainder filled in from reference TRBV14 and TRBJ2-4): EAGVTQFPSHSVIEKGQTVTLRCDPISGHDNLYWYRRVMGKEIKFLLHFVKESKQDESGMPNNRFLAERTGGTYSTLKVQPAELEDSGVYFCASSQVREQYFGAGTRLSVL.

The rearrangement uses TRBV11-2 and TRBJ2-5; either TRBD1 or TRBD2 may fit D (5 bases each). CDR1 SGHAT and CDR2 FQNNGV come from the germline V gene. The CDR3 runs 12 residues. The V and J ends lost 1 base and 11 bases respectively, with 11 bases between them. CDR3 nucleotides: TGTGCCAGCAGCTTAGTTGGGGGTCAGCAGTACTTC. It yields the protein CASSLVGGQQYF.

This rearrangement joins TRBV2 to TRBJ2-5, with 10 bases fitting TRBD2. Germline V gene lookup returns CDR1 SNHLY and CDR2 FYNNEI. The CDR3 has 16 residues. The V and J ends lost 4 bases and 1 base, in that order; junction bases with no gene match: 6. CDR3 DNA: TGTGCCAGCAGTGGGACTAGCGGACTATTCCAAGAGACCCAGTACTTC. Amino acids: CASSGTSGLFQETQYF.

This clonotype was seen a few times. V and J are TRBV25-1 and TRBJ2-1, with D possibly being TRBD1 (7 bases). Germline loops: CDR1 MGHDK, CDR2 SYGVNS. This CDR3 comprises 13 residues. V was trimmed by 10 bases and J by 8 bases, leaving 18 bases between them. The CDR3 DNA is TGTGCCACGGCAGGGGGGTGGTACGATGAGCAGTTCTTC. It yields the protein CATAGGWYDEQFF.

This clonotype was observed a single time. The chain uses TRBV7-2 and TRBJ1-5, with D possibly matching TRBD1 (5 bases). The CDR3 runs 15 residues. The V end lost 3 bases, the J end lost 3 bases, and 12 bases lay between the germline ends. CDR1 is SGHTA, CDR2 FQGNSA, per germline. The CDR3 region has the DNA TGTGCCAGCAGCTTCAGGCGGGGCAACAATCAGCCCCAGCATTTT. Translated: CASSFRRGNNQPQHF.

V and J are TRBV28 and TRBJ1-6, with TRBD1 as a possible D gene (5 bases). The V and J ends lost 5 bases and 10 bases respectively, with 15 bases between them. The CDR3 sequence is 14 residues long. Germline loops: CDR1 MDHEN, CDR2 SYDVKM. The chain's CDR3 is CASSLPTGWSPLHF. The CDR3 nucleotides read TGTGCCAGCAGTCTACCCACAGGATGGTCACCCCTCCACTTT.

The chain carries TRBV27 and TRBJ2-4, with a tentative D call TRBD2 (5 bases). This CDR3 contains 14 residues. Germline V gene sequence: CDR1 MNHEY, CDR2 SMNVEV (reference sequence). V lost 5 bases, J lost 0 bases, and 8 bases lay in between. The CDR3 loop reads CASSVGVAKNIQYF. DNA for the CDR3: TGTGCCAGCAGTGTGGGAGTAGCCAAAAACATTCAGTACTTC.

The sample holds one count of this clonotype. The chain has TRBV6-6 and TRBJ1-4; perhaps TRBD1 as D (6 bases). The germline gives CDR1 MNHNY, CDR2 SVGAGI (reference sequence). Trimming removed 8 bases at V and 5 bases at J, with 12 bases between. The CDR3 sequence is 13 residues long. CDR3 bases: TGTGCCAGCTCGGAACAGGGCAATGAAAAACTGTTTTTT. Translating gives CASSEQGNEKLFF.

The chain couples TRBV4-2 to TRBJ2-7; possibly TRBD1 for D (5 bases). V was trimmed by 5 bases and J by 3 bases, leaving 14 bases between them. The CDR3 extends over 14 amino acids. Germline-derived CDR1 and CDR2 are LGHNA and YNFKEQ. CDR3 residues: CASSSRRDSYEQYF. CDR3 in DNA: TGTGCCAGCAGCTCCAGGCGTGACAGCTACGAGCAGTACTTC.

Worth noting for this clonotype: No DNA is shown, since the ends of the CDR3 on it are uncertain; the CDR3 is the one TCRdb lists. The J gene is TRBJ2-5, the V gene TRBV6-1; TRBD1, as called in the table, went unchecked against the DNA. The CDR3 adds up to 14 amino acids, both ends counted. Looked up from germline, CDR1 is MNHNS and CDR2 is SASEGT. The CDR3 loop reads CASSEFGAGAAEYF.

This clonotype turned up a few times. The rearrangement joins TRBV3-1 to TRBJ2-7, with D possibly TRBD2 on 5 matching bases. The V gene lost 1 base and the J gene lost 7 bases, with 11 bases spanning the gap. CDR3 length: 13 residues. Looked up from germline, CDR1 is LGHDT and CDR2 is YNNKEL (reference sequence). CDR3 sequence: CASSQGSGIEQYF. DNA for the CDR3: TGTGCCAGCAGCCAAGGTTCCGGGATTGAGCAGTACTTC.

A few counts support this clonotype. J is TRBJ2-7 and V is TRBV10-3; 8 bases match TRBD2. CDR1 ENHRY and CDR2 SYGVKD come from the germline V gene. The junction had 4 bases not matched to a gene; V was cut back by 6 bases and J by 0 bases. The length of the CDR3 is 14 residues. The CDR3 sequence is CAIRVGGGSYEQYF. The CDR3 DNA follows: TGTGCCATCAGGGTCGGGGGGGGCTCCTACGAGCAGTACTTC.

The genes are TRBV15 and TRBJ2-1; D may be TRBD1 or TRBD2 (5 bases each). The CDR3 loop spans 13 amino acids. CDR1 and CDR2 from the germline V gene are LNHNV and YYDKDF (reference sequence). V was cut by 8 bases and J by 4 bases, with 12 bases left in between. The CDR3 region has the DNA TGTGCCACCTCGGGGCAGGGTTACAATGAGCAGTTCTTC. The encoded protein is CATSGQGYNEQFF.

V gene TRBV11-2 combines with J gene TRBJ2-7; TRBD1 agrees at 8 bases. Trimming at V came to 3 bases and at J to 5 bases, leaving 6 bases not matched to a gene. The CDR3 spans 14 residues. CDR1 is SGHAT, CDR2 FQNNGV, per germline. The CDR3 loop is CASSFGTGFDEQYF. CDR3 in DNA: TGTGCCAGCAGCTTCGGGACAGGTTTCGACGAGCAGTACTTC.

About this clonotype itself: Compared with germline, one end of the junction differs, possibly owing to a read error. The chain recombines TRBV6-6 with TRBJ2-3; a possible D gene is TRBD2 (6 bases). The CDR3 contains 16 residues. From germline, CDR1 is MNHNY and CDR2 SVGAGI (reference sequence). The CDR3 reads CASSYVGGTSTGTQYF. The DNA of the CDR3 is TGTGCCAGCAGTTACGTCGGCGGAACTAGCACAGGTACGCAGTATTTT.

This clonotype was picked up a small number of times. The rearrangement links TRBV12-3 or TRBV12-4 to TRBJ2-7; D is uncertain. The V and J ends lost 6 bases and 4 bases respectively, with 10 bases between them. There are 12 residues in the CDR3. CDR3: CASSRIGYEQYF. The CDR3 DNA follows: TGTGCCAGCAGCAGGATCGGTTACGAGCAGTACTTC.

The chain combines TRBV12-3 or TRBV12-4 with TRBJ1-1, with no clear D. This CDR3 has 12 residues. The V end was cut by 3 bases, the J end by 4 bases, with 6 bases between. The CDR3: CASSFGITEAFF. DNA for the CDR3: TGTGCCAGCAGTTTTGGGATCACTGAAGCTTTCTTT.

The V gene is TRBV2, the J gene TRBJ2-7, with TRBD2 identical over 12 bases. The J call may be mistaken, given a closer DNA end match to TRBJ2-5. The CDR3 is 18 residues long. CDR1 SNHLY and CDR2 FYNNEI come from the germline V gene. In nucleotides, the CDR3 is TGTGCCAGCAGTGAGCTAGCGGGAGGGCTAATGGGTTTGGAGACCCAGTACTTC. Protein sequence: CASSELAGGLMGLETQYF.

The V call is TRBV11-2, the J call TRBJ1-4, with D tentatively TRBD1 (5 bases). Trimming left V 2 bases short and J 8 bases short, with 18 bases between. The length of the CDR3 is 16 residues. Per the germline V gene, CDR1 is SGHAT and CDR2 is FQNNGV. CDR3 nucleotides: TGTGCCAGCAGCTTAACCCCAGGGCCCACCCACGAAAAACTGTTTTTT. Protein product: CASSLTPGPTHEKLFF.

V gene TRBV27 combines with J gene TRBJ2-1; D remains ambiguous. The germline gives CDR1 MNHEY, CDR2 SMNVEV (reference sequence). V was pared by 2 bases and J by 3 bases, with 14 bases between. This CDR3 has 16 residues. The CDR3 here is CASSLNVIANYNEQFF. The CDR3 DNA follows: TGTGCCAGCAGTTTAAATGTAATAGCTAACTACAATGAGCAGTTCTTC.

This chain links TRBV6-1 with TRBJ2-7; D is unclear. Germline CDR1 is MNHNS and CDR2 is SASEGT. Deletions cut 2 bases from V and 3 bases from J, with 11 bases between. The length of the CDR3 is 14 residues. As DNA, the CDR3 is TGTGCCAGCAGTGAATATGGGAATAACTACGAGCAGTACTTC. This translates into CASSEYGNNYEQYF.

This clonotype was observed a single time. The chain uses TRBV29-1 and TRBJ1-5; D is unclear. CDR1 is SQVTM and CDR2 is ANQGSEA in the germline V gene. CDR3 length: 13 amino acids. Trimming removed 4 bases at V and 7 bases at J, with 14 bases between. The CDR3 DNA is TGCAGCGTTGTGTTAAGCCGTGGGCAGCCCCAGCATTTT. Amino acid sequence: CSVVLSRGQPQHF.

This rearrangement joins TRBV4-1 to TRBJ2-7; tentatively, D is TRBD2 (6 bases). CDR1 and CDR2 (germline): MGHRA, YSYEKL. The CDR3 contains 15 residues. V shed 1 base and J shed 4 bases, with 14 bases lying between them. The CDR3 is CASSQGDWAGYEQYF. The CDR3 nucleotides are TGCGCCAGCAGCCAAGGGGACTGGGCGGGTTACGAGCAGTACTTC.

As for this clonotype: At one of its ends the junction is not consistent with the germline gene, which may arise from a read error. The chain couples TRBV10-3 to TRBJ2-5; D possibly corresponds to TRBD1 (5 bases). The CDR3 covers 17 residues. The germline gives CDR1 ENHRY, CDR2 SYGVKD. This chain's CDR3 is CAVSETDTPLSQETQYF. CDR3 sequence (DNA): TGTGCCGTCAGTGAGACAGACACTCCCCTGTCCCAAGAGACCCAGTACTTC.